Included here is one T cell receptor beta chain sequence, with context. This CDR3 is 14 amino acids long. Trimming at V came to 6 bases and at J to 3 bases, leaving 3 bases not matched to a gene. Per germline, CDR1 MNHEY and CDR2 SVGAGI. Some clones are missing from TCRdb's copy, which holds only in-frame ones; the method was immunoSEQ multiplex PCR. The sample has under 200,000 clones, about nine tenths seen once; the top ten hold more than 5.5%. This sample is drawn from a study of T cell responses to AZD1222 COVID-19 vaccine. The material was peripheral blood, obtained on day 0 of AZD1222 vaccination. V and J are TRBV6-5 and TRBJ2-2; 8 nucleotides line up with TRBD1. The TCR sequence derives from an adult in good health. The CDR3 loop is CASRAGGDTGELFF. The DNA of the CDR3 is TGTGCCAGCAGGGCAGGGGGCGACACCGGGGAGCTGTTTTTT.